This T cell receptor (beta chain) was recorded in a study of Graves' ophthalmopathy and Graves' hyperthyroidism. On the study more broadly: Blood was drawn at initial diagnosis, before any treatment. Study results and caveats: This model predicted ophthalmopathy progression (sensitivity roughly 71%, specificity approximately 77%).

The study excluded patients with other autoimmune diseases, uncontrolled infections, pregnancy or lactation. Fresh peripheral blood (more than 9.5 ml) yielded the PBMCs. CDR1 MNHEY and CDR2 SMNVEV come from the germline V gene (reference sequence). Trimming stripped 8 bases from V and 3 bases from J, with 14 bases between. The CDR3 runs to 14 residues. To note about this clonotype: Its antigen remains unknown.

Amplified TCR beta CDR3 regions were obtained using RNA transcripts as template. First-round RT-PCR used HTBI primers; second-round multiplex PCR followed. MiXCR, run by TCRdb on the multiplex PCR reads, gives a single entry per CDR3 protein. The data show 360,000 or so distinct CDR3 sequences, with roughly 18% seen just once and 1.6% held by the top ten. This chain uses TRBV27 with TRBJ1-5, with D unresolved. The TCR was taken from a woman younger than 35 with Graves' ophthalmopathy. The specimen was peripheral blood. This chain's CDR3 is CASADLALNQPQHF. For the CDR3, the DNA is TGTGCCAGCGCCGACCTTGCCCTCAATCAGCCCCAGCATTTT.